These 26 T cell receptor beta chains were sequenced from one sample in a study of CD8 T cells in ankylosing spondylitis. TCRdb reanalysed the 5' RACE reads using MiXCR and keeps one entry per CDR3 protein. The repertoire holds about 24,000 distinct CDR3 sequences, with less than 20% as singletons. The sequenced material came from blood. The receptor source for this set is a male donor with ankylosing spondylitis or in good health (not recorded which).

The chain combines TRBV5-1 with TRBJ2-1, with D possibly being TRBD1 (5 bases). The CDR3 extends over 12 amino acids. With 2 bases removed from V and 9 bases from J, the gap between germline ends came to 9 bases. Germline V gives CDR1 SGHRS, CDR2 YFSETQ. This CDR3 is CASSFQDSEQFF. The CDR3 region has the DNA TGCGCCAGCAGCTTCCAAGACAGTGAGCAGTTCTTC.

Ten or more counts support this clonotype. The genes are TRBV20-1 and TRBJ2-7, with a possible D match to TRBD1 (5 bases). The CDR3 sequence is 13 residues long. Trimming removed 1 base at V and 2 bases at J, with 9 bases between. The germline V gene has CDR1 DFQATT and CDR2 SNEGSKA (reference sequence). The CDR3 DNA sequence: TGCAGTGCTAGAGCCAGGGCTACCTACGAGCAGTACTTC. It specifies CSARARATYEQYF.

The gene calls are TRBV29-1 and TRBJ2-3, with a tentative D call TRBD2 (5 bases). This CDR3 is 15 amino acids long. V shed 1 base and J shed 2 bases, with 13 bases lying between them. In germline, CDR1 is SQVTM, CDR2 ANQGSEA. In DNA, the CDR3 is TGCAGCGTTGAAGGTGCGGGCGGGCACACAGATACGCAGTATTTT. Its protein is CSVEGAGGHTDTQYF.

The chain joins TRBV20-1 to TRBJ2-2; D might be TRBD2 (6 bases). Per the germline V gene, CDR1 is DFQATT and CDR2 is SNEGSKA (reference sequence). The V end was cut by 1 base, the J end by 7 bases, with 13 bases between. The CDR3 loop spans 14 amino acids. CDR3 nucleotides: TGCAGTGCTAGAGTAGGCGGGATGAGCGGGGAGCTGTTTTTT. Protein product: CSARVGGMSGELFF.

This clonotype came up many times. The chain links TRBV28 to TRBJ2-3; D remains unclear. This CDR3 contains 13 residues. Germline V CDR1 and CDR2: MDHEN, SYDVKM. The V end lost 6 bases, the J end lost 1 base, and 8 bases lay between the germline ends. The CDR3 DNA follows: TGTGCCAGCAGACGCCTCCGCACAGATACGCAGTATTTT. Translation gives CASRRLRTDTQYF.

This clonotype was found many times. The CDR3 loop reads CASRVPGAGELFF. DNA for the CDR3: TGTGCCAGCAGAGTCCCGGGGGCCGGGGAGCTGTTTTTT. The V gene is TRBV7-2, the J gene TRBJ2-2; D might be TRBD2 (6 bases). The germline V gene has CDR1 SGHTA and CDR2 FQGNSA. This CDR3 comprises 13 residues. The V gene lost 6 bases and the J gene lost 6 bases, with 11 bases spanning the gap.

In its sample, this clonotype was seen a few times. The chain is built from TRBV20-1 and TRBJ2-1; TRBD1 is a possible D gene (6 bases). The CDR3 is made up of 13 amino acids. Trimming removed 3 bases at V and 4 bases at J, with 10 bases between. Germline CDR1 and CDR2: DFQATT and SNEGSKA (reference sequence). CDR3 in DNA: TGCAGTGCTAGCGGGGACATATACAATGAGCAGTTCTTC. Amino acids: CSASGDIYNEQFF.

Many counts were recorded for this clonotype. The chain has TRBV7-9 and TRBJ2-3; D is uncertain. The V end lost 5 bases, the J end lost 6 bases, and 6 bases lay between the germline ends. This CDR3 spans 11 amino acids. Germline assignment: CDR1 SEHNR and CDR2 FQNEAQ (reference sequence). DNA of the CDR3: TGTGCCAGCAGCCGTGGGGATACGCAGTATTTT. Protein sequence: CASSRGDTQYF.

Sample share makes this clonotype medium-sized. The rearrangement joins TRBV20-1 to TRBJ2-5, with a tentative D call TRBD2 (5 bases). V lost 4 bases and J 2 bases, leaving 8 bases between the germline ends. The CDR3 totals 12 residues. Germline V gives CDR1 DFQATT, CDR2 SNEGSKA (reference sequence). CDR3 in DNA: TGCAGTGCTAAACTAGTACAAGAGACCCAGTACTTC. Its translation is CSAKLVQETQYF.

This clonotype was seen only a few times. The CDR3 DNA reads TGCAGCGTTGAAGGCGTAGGACATACGTACTTC. Amino acid sequence: CSVEGVGHTYF. The chain joins TRBV29-1 to TRBJ2-5; D might be TRBD1 (5 bases). Germline CDR1 is SQVTM and CDR2 is ANQGSEA. Trimming took off 1 base at V and 13 bases at J, with 13 bases between the two ends. The CDR3 runs 11 residues.

This clonotype was seen ten or more times. The chain couples TRBV4-3 to TRBJ2-1, with TRBD2 identical over 8 bases. Losses at the gene ends were 0 bases for V and 6 bases for J; bases not matched to a gene: 10. This CDR3 has 17 amino acids. Germline-derived CDR1 and CDR2 are LGHNA and YSLEER. CDR3 sequence: CASSQDYGRGVPNEQFF. CDR3 sequence (DNA): TGCGCCAGCAGCCAAGATTACGGGCGGGGGGTGCCCAATGAGCAGTTCTTC.

The sample holds many counts of this clonotype. The chain uses TRBV12-3 or TRBV12-4 and TRBJ2-7; 12 positions agree with TRBD2. Unmatched junction bases numbered 0, after V lost 6 bases and J lost 6 bases. CDR3 length equals 12 residues. The CDR3 protein is CASRTSGSEQYF. The DNA for the CDR3 is TGTGCCAGCAGGACTAGCGGGAGCGAGCAGTACTTC.

This clonotype has only a few counts. The chain uses TRBV29-1 and TRBJ2-7; D ambiguous. Germline-derived CDR1 and CDR2 are SQVTM and ANQGSEA. This CDR3 contains 13 residues. Deletions cut 0 bases from V and 3 bases from J, with 9 bases between. The CDR3 nucleotides are TGCAGCGTTGAAGAAGTAGGAGACTACGAGCAGTACTTC. Its translation: CSVEEVGDYEQYF.

This clonotype has at least ten counts. The V and J genes are TRBV7-2 and TRBJ2-3, with 9 bases lining up with TRBD1. The CDR3 runs 14 residues. Losses at the gene ends were 4 bases for V and 10 bases for J; bases not matched to a gene: 9. Germline V gene data show CDR1 as SGHTA and CDR2 as FQGNSA. In DNA form, the CDR3 reads TGTGCCAGCAGCTACCCCGGGACAGGGTTCCCGCAGTATTTT. Translating it yields CASSYPGTGFPQYF. The full variable domain, with the rest looked up from reference TRBV7-2 and TRBJ2-3, is GAGVSQSPSNKVTEKGKDVELRCDPISGHTALYWYRQSLGQGLEFLIYFQGNSAPDKSGLPSDRFSAERTGGSVSTLTIQRTQQEDSAVYLCASSYPGTGFPQYFGPGTRLTVL.

This chain uses TRBV21-1 with TRBJ1-6; TRBD1 was called by the table and not checked on the DNA. TRBV21-1 is a known pseudogene. This CDR3 has 15 residues. The CDR3 reads CASTARGGGYSPLHF. CDR3 nucleotide sequence: TGTGCCAGCACTGCCCGGGGAGGGGGCTATTCACCCCTCCACTTT.

This clonotype was recorded a few times. The J gene is TRBJ2-3, the V gene TRBV29-1; 10 nucleotides align to TRBD2. J gave up 4 bases and V 4 bases, and 2 bases lay outside the gene matches. CDR3 length: 13 amino acids. CDR1 is SQVTM and CDR2 is ANQGSEA in the germline V gene. The CDR3 reads CSVAAGGPDTQYF. The DNA of the CDR3 is TGCAGCGTTGCAGCGGGGGGGCCAGATACGCAGTATTTT.

This clonotype was found many times. V is TRBV12-3 or TRBV12-4 and J is TRBJ2-2, with D possibly being TRBD1 (5 bases). Trimming removed 2 bases at V and 7 bases at J, with 5 bases between. This CDR3 has 12 residues. The CDR3 DNA follows: TGTGCCAGCAGTTTACAGGGCGGGGAGCTGTTTTTT. It specifies CASSLQGGELFF.

This clonotype was observed many times. V is TRBV28 and J is TRBJ2-5; D not resolved. The CDR3 extends over 9 amino acids. Germline CDR1 and CDR2: MDHEN and SYDVKM. Trimming took off 7 bases at V and 3 bases at J, with 0 bases between the two ends. CDR3: CASKETQYF. The CDR3 nucleotides read TGTGCCAGCAAAGAGACCCAGTACTTC. The whole variable domain, remainder taken from reference TRBV28 and TRBJ2-5, is DVKVTQSSRYLVKRTGEKVFLECVQDMDHENMFWYRQDPGLGLRLIYFSYDVKMKEKGDIPEGYSVSREKKERFSLILESASTNQTSMYLCASKETQYFGPGTRLLVL.

This rearrangement joins TRBV7-2 to TRBJ2-1; D is undetermined. CDR3 length: 15 residues. Trimming removed 3 bases from V and 2 bases from J, with 11 bases in between. Per germline, CDR1 SGHTA and CDR2 FQGNSA. The CDR3 nucleotides are TGTGCCAGCAGCTTCGGAAGGGTCCCCTACAATGAGCAGTTCTTC. Amino acid sequence: CASSFGRVPYNEQFF.

This clonotype was picked up many times. The chain carries TRBV20-1 and TRBJ1-6; TRBD1 agrees at 10 bases. The CDR3 consists of 16 residues. Germline V gene lookup returns CDR1 DFQATT and CDR2 SNEGSKA (reference sequence). V was clipped by 3 bases and J by 0 bases; unmatched bases: 2. The CDR3 DNA reads TGCAGTGCTAGGACAGGGGGCAGCTCCTATAATTCACCCCTCCACTTT. Amino acids: CSARTGGSSYNSPLHF.

This clonotype appeared a few times. This chain uses TRBV5-5 with TRBJ2-7; D unresolved. Germline V gives CDR1 SGHKS, CDR2 YYEKEE (reference sequence). The CDR3 length is 12 residues. With 5 bases removed from V and 0 bases from J, the gap between germline ends came to 6 bases. CDR3 coding DNA: TGTGCCAGCAGACAGAGCTCCTACGAGCAGTACTTC. This encodes CASRQSSYEQYF.

The CDR3 sequence: CSATGTRGTYEQYF. As DNA, the CDR3 is TGCAGTGCTACCGGGACTAGGGGAACCTACGAGCAGTACTTC. The J gene is TRBJ2-7, the V gene TRBV20-1, with 8 bases matching TRBD2. Trimming cost V 4 bases and J 2 bases; bases outside gene matches: 7. The CDR3 spans 14 residues. Germline V gives CDR1 DFQATT, CDR2 SNEGSKA (reference sequence).

The sample holds many counts of this clonotype. The chain combines TRBV5-6 with TRBJ2-2; D is unclear. Trimming cost V 2 bases and J 0 bases, with 11 bases left between them. There are 16 residues in the CDR3. Germline lookup yields CDR1 SGHDT and CDR2 YYEEEE. DNA of the CDR3: TGTGCCAGCAGCTTTGGCTTAGCTTCGAACACCGGGGAGCTGTTTTTT. This encodes CASSFGLASNTGELFF.

The sample holds a few counts of this clonotype. The chain carries TRBV5-1 and TRBJ2-1; D gene ambiguous. This CDR3 spans 13 amino acids. Germline values: CDR1 SGHRS, CDR2 YFSETQ. The V gene lost 4 bases and the J gene lost 0 bases, with 5 bases spanning the gap. The CDR3 loop reads CASSRDSYNEQFF. The CDR3 bases are TGCGCCAGCAGCCGTGACTCCTACAATGAGCAGTTCTTC. Full variable domain (outside the CDR3, taken from reference TRBV5-1 and TRBJ2-1): KAGVTQTPRYLIKTRGQQVTLSCSPISGHRSVSWYQQTPGQGLQFLFEYFSETQRNKGNFPGRFSGRQFSNSRSEMNVSTLELGDSALYLCASSRDSYNEQFFGPGTRLTVL.

The genes are TRBV10-3 and TRBJ1-2, with D possibly matching TRBD1 (5 bases). Trimming stripped 6 bases from V and 8 bases from J, with 16 bases between. The CDR3 is 13 residues long. Germline V lookup: CDR1 ENHRY, CDR2 SYGVKD. The CDR3: CAIRREGSGGYTF. CDR3 nucleotides: TGTGCCATCAGAAGAGAGGGGAGTGGCGGCTACACCTTC.

This clonotype was counted between two and nine times. This rearrangement joins TRBV20-1 to TRBJ2-2; TRBD2 aligns across 8 bases. This CDR3 contains 14 residues. Germline V gene lookup returns CDR1 DFQATT and CDR2 SNEGSKA (reference sequence). V was clipped by 6 bases and J by 5 bases; unmatched bases: 8. CDR3 loop: CSALAGLRTGELFF. In nucleotides, the CDR3 is TGCAGTGCGCTAGCGGGTTTGAGAACCGGGGAGCTGTTTTTT.